This entry lists 7 T cell receptor beta chains sequenced from one sample in a study of T cell repertoires in cytomegalovirus infection. Using its own MiXCR run on the reads, TCRdb lists one record per CDR3 protein. The sample carries some 180,000 distinct CDR3 sequences, approximately 18% recorded once. Source material: CD8+ T cells from PBMCs. The receptors were gathered from a human donor in good health (CMV status not recorded). Some clones in this sample may be carry-over from other donors' samples.

In this sample, this clonotype turned up many times. J is TRBJ1-2 and V is TRBV6-5; D is uncertain. V lost 2 bases to trimming and J lost 9 bases, with 13 bases between them. This CDR3 contains 13 residues. The V gene's germline CDR1 is MNHEY and CDR2 SVGAGI. Here the CDR3 reads CASSYGPTRSYTF. In DNA form, the CDR3 reads TGTGCCAGCAGTTACGGACCAACTAGAAGCTACACCTTC.

This clonotype was seen a handful of times. The rearrangement joins TRBV12-3 or TRBV12-4 to TRBJ2-2; no firm D call. The CDR3 runs to 17 residues. Trimming cost V 3 bases and J 7 bases, with 21 bases left between them. The CDR3 loop is CASSLPEGNLWSGELFF. CDR3 bases: TGTGCCAGCAGTTTGCCCGAAGGGAACCTTTGGAGCGGGGAGCTGTTTTTT.

This rearrangement joins TRBV29-1 to TRBJ2-2; D not resolved. This CDR3 spans 13 amino acids. The V end lost 4 bases, the J end lost 0 bases, and 6 bases lay between the germline ends. Per germline, CDR1 SQVTM and CDR2 ANQGSEA. The CDR3 sequence: CSVAQTNTGELFF. Here the CDR3 DNA reads TGCAGCGTTGCACAGACGAACACCGGGGAGCTGTTTTTT.

The chain is built from TRBV6-2 or TRBV6-3 and TRBJ1-2; D unclear. Per germline, CDR1 MNHEY and CDR2 SVGEGT. The CDR3 covers 15 residues. The V end was cut by 5 bases, the J end by 8 bases, with 21 bases between. The DNA of the CDR3 is TGTGCCAGCAGTAAAAACCCCTGGCCCCCGGGGGGCTACACCTTC. Translation gives CASSKNPWPPGGYTF.

In this sample, this clonotype turned up a few times. The chain has TRBV7-6 and TRBJ2-2; maybe TRBD1 (5 bases). CDR3 length: 14 amino acids. Germline V gene lookup returns CDR1 SGHVS and CDR2 FNYEAQ. V dropped 4 bases and J dropped 7 bases, with 13 bases sitting between them. In DNA form, the CDR3 reads TGTGCCAGCAGCTGGTCCCAGGGAAACGGGGAGCTGTTTTTT. It encodes CASSWSQGNGELFF.

The chain couples TRBV7-3 to TRBJ1-2; no definite D call. Germline V gene lookup returns CDR1 SGHTA and CDR2 FQGTGA. V lost 3 bases and J 5 bases, leaving 16 bases between the germline ends. The CDR3 runs to 15 residues. The CDR3, as DNA: TGTGCCAGCAGCTTGTGGCCCGGGCACCTATATGGCTACACCTTC. This encodes CASSLWPGHLYGYTF.

The chain employs TRBV14 and TRBJ1-1; D is possibly TRBD1 (5 bases). Germline V gene lookup returns CDR1 SGHDN and CDR2 FVKESK. Trimming removed 5 bases at V and 4 bases at J, with 11 bases between. CDR3 length: 13 residues. The CDR3 DNA follows: TGTGCCAGCAGCTGGGGAGGGGCCACTGAAGCTTTCTTT. Protein: CASSWGGATEAFF. Complete variable domain (other parts from reference TRBV14 and TRBJ1-1): EAGVTQFPSHSVIEKGQTVTLRCDPISGHDNLYWYRRVMGKEIKFLLHFVKESKQDESGMPNNRFLAERTGGTYSTLKVQPAELEDSGVYFCASSWGGATEAFFGQGTRLTVV.